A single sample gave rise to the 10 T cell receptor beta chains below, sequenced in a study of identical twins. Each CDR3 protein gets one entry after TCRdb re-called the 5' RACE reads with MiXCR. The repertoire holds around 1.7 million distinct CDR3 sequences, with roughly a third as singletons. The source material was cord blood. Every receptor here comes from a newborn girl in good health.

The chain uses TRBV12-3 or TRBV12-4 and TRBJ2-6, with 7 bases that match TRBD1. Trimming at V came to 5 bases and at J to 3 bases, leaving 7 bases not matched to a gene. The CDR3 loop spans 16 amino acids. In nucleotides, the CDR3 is TGTGCCAGCAGTATCGGGACAGCTAGTGGGGCCAACGTCCTGACTTTC. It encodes CASSIGTASGANVLTF.

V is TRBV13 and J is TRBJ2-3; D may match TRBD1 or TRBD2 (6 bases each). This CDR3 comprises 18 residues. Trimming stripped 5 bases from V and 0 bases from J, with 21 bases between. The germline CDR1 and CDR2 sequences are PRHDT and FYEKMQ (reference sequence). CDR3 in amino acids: CASSTRSQGGTSTDTQYF. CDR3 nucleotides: TGTGCCAGCAGCACCCGCTCCCAAGGGGGGACTAGCACAGATACGCAGTATTTT. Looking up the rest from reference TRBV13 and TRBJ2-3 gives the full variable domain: AAGVIQSPRHLIKEKRETATLKCYPIPRHDTVYWYQQGPGQDPQFLISFYEKMQSDKGSIPDRFSAQQFSDYHSELNMSSLELGDSALYFCASSTRSQGGTSTDTQYFGPGTRLTVL.

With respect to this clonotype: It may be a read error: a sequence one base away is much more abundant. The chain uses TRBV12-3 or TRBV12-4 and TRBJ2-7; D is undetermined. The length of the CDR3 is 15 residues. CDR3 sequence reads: CACSPESPGSYEQYF. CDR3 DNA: TGTGCCTGCAGTCCCGAGTCCCCTGGGTCGTACGAGCAGTACTTC.

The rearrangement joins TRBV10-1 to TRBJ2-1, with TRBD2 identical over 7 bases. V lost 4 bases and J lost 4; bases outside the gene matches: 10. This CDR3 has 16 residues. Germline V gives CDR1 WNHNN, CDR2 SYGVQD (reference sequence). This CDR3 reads CASSGKRGLLYNEQFF. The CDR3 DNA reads TGCGCCAGCAGTGGTAAGCGGGGCCTCCTATACAATGAGCAGTTCTTC.

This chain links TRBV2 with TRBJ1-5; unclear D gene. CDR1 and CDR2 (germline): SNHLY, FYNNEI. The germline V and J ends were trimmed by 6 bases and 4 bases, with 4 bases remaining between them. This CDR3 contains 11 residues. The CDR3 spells CASRLNQPQHF. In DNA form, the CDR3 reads TGTGCCAGCAGGCTGAATCAGCCCCAGCATTTT.

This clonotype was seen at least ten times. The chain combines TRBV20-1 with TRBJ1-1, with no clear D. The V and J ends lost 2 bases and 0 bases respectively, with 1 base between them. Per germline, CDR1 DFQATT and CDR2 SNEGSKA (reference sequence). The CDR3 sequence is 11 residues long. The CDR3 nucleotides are TGCAGTGCTAGACTGAACACTGAAGCTTTCTTT. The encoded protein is CSARLNTEAFF.

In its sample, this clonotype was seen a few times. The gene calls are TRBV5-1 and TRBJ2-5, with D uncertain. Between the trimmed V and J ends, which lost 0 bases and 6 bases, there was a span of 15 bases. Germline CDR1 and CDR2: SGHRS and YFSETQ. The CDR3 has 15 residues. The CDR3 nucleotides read TGCGCCAGCAGCTTGGATGGGGTCCTGCAACAGACCCAGTACTTC. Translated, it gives CASSLDGVLQQTQYF.

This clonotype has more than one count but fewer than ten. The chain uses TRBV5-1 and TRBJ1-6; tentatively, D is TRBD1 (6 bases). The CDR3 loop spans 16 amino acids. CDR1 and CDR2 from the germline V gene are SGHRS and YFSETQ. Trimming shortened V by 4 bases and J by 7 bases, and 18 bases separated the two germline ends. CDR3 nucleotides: TGCGCCAGCAGCCCACCGTACGACAGGAGGAATTCACCCCTCCACTTT. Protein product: CASSPPYDRRNSPLHF.

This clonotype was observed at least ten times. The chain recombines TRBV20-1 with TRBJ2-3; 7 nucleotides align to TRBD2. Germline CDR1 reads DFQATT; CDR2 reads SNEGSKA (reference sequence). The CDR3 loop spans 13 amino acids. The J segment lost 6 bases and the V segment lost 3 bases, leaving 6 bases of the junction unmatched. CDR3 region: CSASSGRADTQYF. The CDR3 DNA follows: TGCAGTGCTAGCAGTGGGAGGGCTGATACGCAGTATTTT.

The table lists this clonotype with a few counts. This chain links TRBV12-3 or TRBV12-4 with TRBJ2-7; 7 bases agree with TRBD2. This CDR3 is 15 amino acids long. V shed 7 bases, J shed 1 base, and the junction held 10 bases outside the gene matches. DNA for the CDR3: TGTGCCAGCAAGACTAGCATGGCGGGATCCTACGAGCAGTACTTC. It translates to CASKTSMAGSYEQYF.